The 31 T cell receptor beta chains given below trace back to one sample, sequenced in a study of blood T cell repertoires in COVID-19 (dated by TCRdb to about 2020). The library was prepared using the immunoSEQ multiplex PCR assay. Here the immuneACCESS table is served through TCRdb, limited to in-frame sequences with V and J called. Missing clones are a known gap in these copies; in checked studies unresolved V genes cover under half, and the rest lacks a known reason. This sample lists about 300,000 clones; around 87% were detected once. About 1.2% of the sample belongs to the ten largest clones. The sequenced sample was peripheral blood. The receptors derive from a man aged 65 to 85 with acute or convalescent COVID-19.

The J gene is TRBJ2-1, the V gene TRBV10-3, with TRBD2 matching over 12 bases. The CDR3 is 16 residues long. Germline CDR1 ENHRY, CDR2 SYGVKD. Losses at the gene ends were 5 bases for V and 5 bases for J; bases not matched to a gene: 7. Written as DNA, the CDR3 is TGTGCCATCAGTCCTAGCGGGGGGGGACTAAACAATGAGCAGTTCTTC. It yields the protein CAISPSGGGLNNEQFF.

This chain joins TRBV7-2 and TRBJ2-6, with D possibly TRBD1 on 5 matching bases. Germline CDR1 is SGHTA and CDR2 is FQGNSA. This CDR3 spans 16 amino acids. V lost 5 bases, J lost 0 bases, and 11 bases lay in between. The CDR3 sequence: CASSRGRTSGANVLTF. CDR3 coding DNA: TGTGCCAGCAGCAGGGGTCGGACCTCTGGGGCCAACGTCCTGACTTTC.

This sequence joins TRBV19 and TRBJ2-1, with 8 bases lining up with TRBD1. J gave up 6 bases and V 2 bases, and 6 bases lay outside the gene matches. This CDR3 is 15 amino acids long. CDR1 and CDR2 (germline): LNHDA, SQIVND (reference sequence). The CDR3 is CASSIQQGDANEQFF. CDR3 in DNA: TGTGCCAGTAGTATACAACAGGGGGACGCCAATGAGCAGTTCTTC.

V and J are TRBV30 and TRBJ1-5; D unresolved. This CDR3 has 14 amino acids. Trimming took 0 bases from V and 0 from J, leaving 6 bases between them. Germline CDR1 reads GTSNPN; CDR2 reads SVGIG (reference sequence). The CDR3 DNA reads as TGTGCCTGGAGTGTTATCAGTAGCAATCAGCCCCAGCATTTT. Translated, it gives CAWSVISSNQPQHF.

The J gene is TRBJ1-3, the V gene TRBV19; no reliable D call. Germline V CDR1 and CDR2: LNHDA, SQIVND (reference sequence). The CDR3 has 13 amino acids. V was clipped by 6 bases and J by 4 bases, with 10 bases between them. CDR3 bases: TGTGCCAGTAGGAACAACCCCGGAAACACCATATATTTT. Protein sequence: CASRNNPGNTIYF.

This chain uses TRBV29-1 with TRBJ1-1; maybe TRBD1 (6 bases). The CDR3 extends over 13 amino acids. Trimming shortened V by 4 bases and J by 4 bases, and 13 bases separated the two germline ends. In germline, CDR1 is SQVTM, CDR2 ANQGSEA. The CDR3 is CSVASGVSTEAFF. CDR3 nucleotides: TGCAGCGTTGCCTCAGGGGTTTCCACTGAAGCTTTCTTT.

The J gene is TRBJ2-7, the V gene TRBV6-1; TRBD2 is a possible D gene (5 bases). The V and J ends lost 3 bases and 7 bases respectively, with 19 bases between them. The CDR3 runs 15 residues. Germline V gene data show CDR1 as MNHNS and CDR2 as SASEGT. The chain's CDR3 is CASSESLAPPGEQYF. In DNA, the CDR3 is TGTGCCAGCAGTGAGAGTTTGGCTCCTCCGGGGGAGCAGTACTTC.

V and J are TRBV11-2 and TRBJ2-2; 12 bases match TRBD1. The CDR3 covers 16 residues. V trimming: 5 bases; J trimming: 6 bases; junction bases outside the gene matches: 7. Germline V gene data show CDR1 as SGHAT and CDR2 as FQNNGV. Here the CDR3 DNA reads TGTGCCAGCAGCCCGGGGACAGGGGGCTGGTCCGGGGAGCTGTTTTTT. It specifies CASSPGTGGWSGELFF.

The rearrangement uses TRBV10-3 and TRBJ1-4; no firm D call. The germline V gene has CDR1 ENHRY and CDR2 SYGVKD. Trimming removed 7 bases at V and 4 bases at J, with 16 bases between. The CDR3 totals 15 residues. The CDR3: CAITLPERSNEKLFF. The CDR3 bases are TGTGCCATCACCCTCCCAGAACGGAGTAATGAAAAACTGTTTTTT.

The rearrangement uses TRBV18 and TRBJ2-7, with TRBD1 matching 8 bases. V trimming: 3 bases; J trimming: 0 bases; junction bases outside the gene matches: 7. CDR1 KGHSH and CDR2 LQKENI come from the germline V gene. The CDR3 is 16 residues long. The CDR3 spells CASSPIQGVPSYEQYF. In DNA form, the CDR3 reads TGTGCCAGCTCACCGATACAGGGGGTCCCCTCCTACGAGCAGTACTTC.

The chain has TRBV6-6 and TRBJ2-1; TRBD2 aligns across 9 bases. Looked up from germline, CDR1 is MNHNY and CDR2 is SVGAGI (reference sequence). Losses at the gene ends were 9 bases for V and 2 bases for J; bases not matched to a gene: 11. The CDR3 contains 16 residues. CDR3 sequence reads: CASIERAGGPYNEQFF. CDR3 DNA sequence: TGTGCCAGTATCGAGCGAGCGGGGGGTCCCTACAATGAGCAGTTCTTC.

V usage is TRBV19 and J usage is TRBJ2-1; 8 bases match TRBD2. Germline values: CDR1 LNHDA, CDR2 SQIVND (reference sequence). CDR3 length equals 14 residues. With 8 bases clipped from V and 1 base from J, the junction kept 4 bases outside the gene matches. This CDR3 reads CASSAGESYNEQFF. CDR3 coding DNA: TGTGCCAGTTCAGCGGGAGAGTCCTACAATGAGCAGTTCTTC. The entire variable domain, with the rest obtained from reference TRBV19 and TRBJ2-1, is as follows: DGGITQSPKYLFRKEGQNVTLSCEQNLNHDAMYWYRQDPGQGLRLIYYSQIVNDFQKGDIAEGYSVSREKKESFPLTVTSAQKNPTAFYLCASSAGESYNEQFFGPGTRLTVL.

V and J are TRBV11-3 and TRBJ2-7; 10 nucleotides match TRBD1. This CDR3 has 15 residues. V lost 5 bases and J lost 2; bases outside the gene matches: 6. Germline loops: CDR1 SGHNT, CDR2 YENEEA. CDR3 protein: CASSQHGTGAYEQYF. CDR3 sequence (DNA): TGTGCCAGCAGCCAGCACGGGACAGGGGCCTACGAGCAGTACTTC.

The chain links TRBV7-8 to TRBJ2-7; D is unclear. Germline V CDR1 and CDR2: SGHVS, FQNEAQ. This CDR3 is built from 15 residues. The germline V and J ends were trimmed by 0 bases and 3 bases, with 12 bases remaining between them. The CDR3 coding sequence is TGTGCCAGCAGCTTAGCATTTGGCGGCCACTACGAGCAGTACTTC. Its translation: CASSLAFGGHYEQYF.

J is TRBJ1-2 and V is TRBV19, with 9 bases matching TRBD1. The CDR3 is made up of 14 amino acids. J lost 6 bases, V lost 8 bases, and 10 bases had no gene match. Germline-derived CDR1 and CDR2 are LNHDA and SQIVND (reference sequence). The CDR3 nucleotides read TGTGCCAGTGCCCAGACAGGGGGGATCAATGGCTACACCTTC. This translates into CASAQTGGINGYTF.

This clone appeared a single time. The DNA of the CDR3 is TGCAGCGCCACGGACAGGGCGGACACTGAAGCTTTCTTT. As protein: CSATDRADTEAFF. V gene TRBV29-1 combines with J gene TRBJ1-1; TRBD1 agrees at 8 bases. V shed 7 bases and J 3 bases; nucleotides not matched to a gene: 7. The CDR3 spans 13 residues. Germline V lookup: CDR1 SQVTM, CDR2 ANQGSEA. Full variable domain (missing parts from reference TRBV29-1 and TRBJ1-1): SAVISQKPSRDICQRGTSLTIQCQVDSQVTMMFWYRQQPGQSLTLIATANQGSEATYESGFVIDKFPISRPNLTFSTLTVSNMSPEDSSIYLCSATDRADTEAFFGQGTRLTVV.

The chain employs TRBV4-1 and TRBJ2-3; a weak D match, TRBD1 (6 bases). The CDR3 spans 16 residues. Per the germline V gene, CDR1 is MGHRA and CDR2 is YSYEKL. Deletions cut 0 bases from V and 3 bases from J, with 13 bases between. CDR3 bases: TGCGCCAGCAGCCAAGATCTGTTGGGGGCGACAGATACGCAGTATTTT. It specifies CASSQDLLGATDTQYF.

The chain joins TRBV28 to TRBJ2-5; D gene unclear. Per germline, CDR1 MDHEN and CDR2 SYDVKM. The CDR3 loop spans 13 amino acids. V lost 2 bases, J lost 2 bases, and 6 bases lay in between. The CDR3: CASSLTNQETQYF. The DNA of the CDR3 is TGTGCCAGCAGTTTAACAAATCAAGAGACCCAGTACTTC.

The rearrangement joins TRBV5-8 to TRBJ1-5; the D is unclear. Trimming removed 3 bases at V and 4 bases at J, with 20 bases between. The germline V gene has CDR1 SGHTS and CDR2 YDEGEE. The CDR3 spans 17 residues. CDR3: CASSSVSRLLWNQPQHF. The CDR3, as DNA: TGTGCCAGCAGCTCGGTGTCTAGGCTTCTATGGAATCAGCCCCAGCATTTT.

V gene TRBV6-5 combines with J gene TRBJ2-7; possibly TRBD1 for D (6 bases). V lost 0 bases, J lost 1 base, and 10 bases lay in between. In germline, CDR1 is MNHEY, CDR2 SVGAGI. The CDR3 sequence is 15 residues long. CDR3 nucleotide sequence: TGTGCCAGCAGTTACTCAGGGGGTCAATCCTACGAGCAGTACTTC. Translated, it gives CASSYSGGQSYEQYF.

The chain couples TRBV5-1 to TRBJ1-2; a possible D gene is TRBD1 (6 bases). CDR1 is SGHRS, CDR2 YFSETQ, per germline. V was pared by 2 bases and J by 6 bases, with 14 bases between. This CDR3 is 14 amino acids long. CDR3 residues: CASSFSGEMDGYTF. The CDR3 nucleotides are TGCGCCAGCAGCTTCTCAGGGGAGATGGATGGCTACACCTTC. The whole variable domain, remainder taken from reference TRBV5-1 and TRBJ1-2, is KAGVTQTPRYLIKTRGQQVTLSCSPISGHRSVSWYQQTPGQGLQFLFEYFSETQRNKGNFPGRFSGRQFSNSRSEMNVSTLELGDSALYLCASSFSGEMDGYTFGSGTRLTVV.

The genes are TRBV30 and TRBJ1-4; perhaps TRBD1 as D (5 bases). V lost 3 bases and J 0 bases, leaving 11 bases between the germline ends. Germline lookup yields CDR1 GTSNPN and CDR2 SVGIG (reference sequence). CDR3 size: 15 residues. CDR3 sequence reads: CAWRAGIATNEKLFF. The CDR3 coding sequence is TGTGCCTGGAGGGCAGGGATAGCAACTAATGAAAAACTGTTTTTT. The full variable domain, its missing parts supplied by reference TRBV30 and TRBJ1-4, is SQTIHQWPATLVQPVGSPLSLECTVEGTSNPNLYWYRQAAGRGLQLLFYSVGIGQISSEVPQNLSASRPQDRQFILSSKKLLLSDSGFYLCAWRAGIATNEKLFFGSGTQLSVL.

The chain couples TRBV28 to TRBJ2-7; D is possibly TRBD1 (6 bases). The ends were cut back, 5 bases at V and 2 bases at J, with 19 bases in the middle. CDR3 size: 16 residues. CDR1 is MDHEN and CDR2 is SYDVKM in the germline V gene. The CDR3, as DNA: TGTGCCAGCAGTCCACCCCGTGGGGGCCATGCCTACGAGCAGTACTTC. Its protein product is CASSPPRGGHAYEQYF.

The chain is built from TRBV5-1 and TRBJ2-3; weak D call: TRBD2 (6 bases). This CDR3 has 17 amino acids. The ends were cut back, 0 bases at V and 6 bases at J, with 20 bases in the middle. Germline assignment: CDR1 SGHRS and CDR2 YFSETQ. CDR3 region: CASSLAVASDLRDTQYF. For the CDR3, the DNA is TGCGCCAGCAGCTTGGCGGTGGCTAGCGACCTTAGGGATACGCAGTATTTT.

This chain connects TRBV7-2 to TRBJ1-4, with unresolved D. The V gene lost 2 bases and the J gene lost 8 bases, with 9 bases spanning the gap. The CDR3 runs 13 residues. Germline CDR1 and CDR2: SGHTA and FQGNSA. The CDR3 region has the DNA TGTGCCAGCAGCTTACCAGGAGGCGAAAAACTGTTTTTT. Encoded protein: CASSLPGGEKLFF. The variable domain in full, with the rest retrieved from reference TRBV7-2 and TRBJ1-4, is GAGVSQSPSNKVTEKGKDVELRCDPISGHTALYWYRQSLGQGLEFLIYFQGNSAPDKSGLPSDRFSAERTGGSVSTLTIQRTQQEDSAVYLCASSLPGGEKLFFGSGTQLSVL.

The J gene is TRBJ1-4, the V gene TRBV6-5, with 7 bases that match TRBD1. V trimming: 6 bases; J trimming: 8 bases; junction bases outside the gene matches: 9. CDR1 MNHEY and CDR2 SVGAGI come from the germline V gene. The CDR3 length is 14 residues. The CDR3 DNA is TGTGCCAGCAGCTGGCGGACAGGAGGGGAAAAACTGTTTTTT. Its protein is CASSWRTGGEKLFF.

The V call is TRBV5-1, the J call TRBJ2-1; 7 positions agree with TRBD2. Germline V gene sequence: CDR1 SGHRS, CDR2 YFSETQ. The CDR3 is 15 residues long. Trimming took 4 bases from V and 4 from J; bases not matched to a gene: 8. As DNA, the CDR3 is TGCGCCAGCAGCGAAAGGGCGGGAGCTTACAATGAGCAGTTCTTC. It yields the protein CASSERAGAYNEQFF.

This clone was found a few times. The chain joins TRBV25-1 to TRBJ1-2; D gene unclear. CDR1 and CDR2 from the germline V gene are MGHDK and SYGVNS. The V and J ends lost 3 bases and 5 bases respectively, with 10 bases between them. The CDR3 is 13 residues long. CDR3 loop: CASSDGGLYGYTF. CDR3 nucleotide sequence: TGTGCCAGCAGTGATGGAGGGTTGTATGGCTACACCTTC.

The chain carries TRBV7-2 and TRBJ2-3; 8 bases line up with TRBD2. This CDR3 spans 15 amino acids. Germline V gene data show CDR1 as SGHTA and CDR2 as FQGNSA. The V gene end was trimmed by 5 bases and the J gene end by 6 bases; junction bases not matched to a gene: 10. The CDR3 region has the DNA TGTGCCAGCAGCCAGCGACTAGCTAGCGGGGATACGCAGTATTTT. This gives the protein CASSQRLASGDTQYF.

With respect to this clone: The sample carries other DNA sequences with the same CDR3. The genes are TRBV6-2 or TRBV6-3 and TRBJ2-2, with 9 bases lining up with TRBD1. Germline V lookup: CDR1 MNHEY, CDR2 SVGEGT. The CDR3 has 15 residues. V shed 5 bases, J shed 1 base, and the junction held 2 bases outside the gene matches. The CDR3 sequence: CASSRGQGNTGELFF. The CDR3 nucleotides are TGTGCCAGCAGTCGGGGACAGGGGAACACCGGGGAGCTGTTTTTT.

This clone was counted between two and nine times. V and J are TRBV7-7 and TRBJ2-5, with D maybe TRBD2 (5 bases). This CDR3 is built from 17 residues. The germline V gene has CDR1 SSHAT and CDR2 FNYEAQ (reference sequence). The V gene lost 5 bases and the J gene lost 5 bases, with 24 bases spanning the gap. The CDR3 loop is CASSPRASVRLGETQYF. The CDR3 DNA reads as TGTGCCAGCAGCCCGAGGGCCTCAGTCCGCCTGGGGGAGACCCAGTACTTC.